This TCR beta chain emerged from a study of cytomegalovirus exposure and HLA in healthy donors. Germline values: CDR1 SGHRS, CDR2 YFSETQ. Trimming cost V 4 bases and J 5 bases; bases outside gene matches: 18. CDR3 size: 18 residues. Use of 60 Vbeta and 13 Jbeta primers characterized the PCR. The repertoire was sequenced with immunoSEQ multiplex PCR; TCRdb's copy has only in-frame clones and lacks some. The table has 250,000 to 300,000 clones, about 93% seen once; the top ten hold approximately 1.5%. Healthy individuals who donated bone marrow served as the donors. The rearrangement uses TRBV5-1 and TRBJ2-7; 10 bases line up with TRBD2. The receptor was derived from a girl aged 2 to 10 in good health and CMV-seronegative. The sequencing sample was made of PBMCs. The chain's CDR3 is CASSQVPGLANSPDEQYF. CDR3 bases: TGCGCCAGCAGCCAAGTACCGGGACTAGCGAATTCTCCCGACGAGCAGTACTTC. Looking up the rest from reference TRBV5-1 and TRBJ2-7 gives the full variable domain: KAGVTQTPRYLIKTRGQQVTLSCSPISGHRSVSWYQQTPGQGLQFLFEYFSETQRNKGNFPGRFSGRQFSNSRSEMNVSTLELGDSALYLCASSQVPGLANSPDEQYFGPGTRLTVT.